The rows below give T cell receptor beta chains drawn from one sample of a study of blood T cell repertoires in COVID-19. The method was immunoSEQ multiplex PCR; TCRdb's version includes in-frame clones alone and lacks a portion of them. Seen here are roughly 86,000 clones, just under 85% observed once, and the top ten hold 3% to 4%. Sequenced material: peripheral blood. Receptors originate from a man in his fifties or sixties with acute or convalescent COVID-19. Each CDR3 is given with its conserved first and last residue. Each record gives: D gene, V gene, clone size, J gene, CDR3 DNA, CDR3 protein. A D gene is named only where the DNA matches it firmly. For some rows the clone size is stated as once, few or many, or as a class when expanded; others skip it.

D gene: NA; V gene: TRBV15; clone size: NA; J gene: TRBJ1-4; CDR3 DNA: TGTGCCGAGGGAAGGGCCCTTTCGAGGGAAAAACTGTTTTTT; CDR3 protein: CAEGRALSREKLFF
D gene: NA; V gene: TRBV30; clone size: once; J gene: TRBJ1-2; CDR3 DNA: TGTGCCTGGGGACAATATGGCTACACCTTC; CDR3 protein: CAWGQYGYTF
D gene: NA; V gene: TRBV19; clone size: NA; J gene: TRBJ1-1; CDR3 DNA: TGTGCCAGTAGTATAGGTGGCGGTGCGGGGACTGAAGCTTTCTTT; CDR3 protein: CASSIGGGAGTEAFF
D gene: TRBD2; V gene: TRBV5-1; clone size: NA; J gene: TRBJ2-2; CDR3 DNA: TGCGCCAGCAGCTCAGACGGGGGGGTTAACACCGGGGAGCTGTTTTTT; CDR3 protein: CASSSDGGVNTGELFF
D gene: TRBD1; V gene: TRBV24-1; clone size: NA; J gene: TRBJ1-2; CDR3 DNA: TGTGCCACCAGTGATACAGGGGCGGTCGGCTACACCTTC; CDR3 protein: CATSDTGAVGYTF
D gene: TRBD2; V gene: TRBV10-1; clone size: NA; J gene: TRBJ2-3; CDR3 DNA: TGCGCCAGCAGTCTAGCGGGGCGCGGAACGCAGTATTTT; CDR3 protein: CASSLAGRGTQYF
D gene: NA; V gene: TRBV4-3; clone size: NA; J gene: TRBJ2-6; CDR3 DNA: TGCGCCAGCAGCCAAGGACGAACAGGGACTGGGGCCAACGTCCTGACTTTC; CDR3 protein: CASSQGRTGTGANVLTF
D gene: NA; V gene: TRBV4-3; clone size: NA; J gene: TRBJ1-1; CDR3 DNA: TGCGCCAGCAGCCATATGGACTATAGGACTGAAGCTTTCTTT; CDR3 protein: CASSHMDYRTEAFF
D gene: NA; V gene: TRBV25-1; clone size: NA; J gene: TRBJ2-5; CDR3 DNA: TGTGCCAGCAGACTAGGACTCCCCCAAGAGACCCAGTACTTC; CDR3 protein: CASRLGLPQETQYF
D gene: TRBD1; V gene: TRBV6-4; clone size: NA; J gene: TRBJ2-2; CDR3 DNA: TGTGCCAGCAGCCCCGGGACAGGGGTGACCGGGGAGCTGTTTTTT; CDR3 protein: CASSPGTGVTGELFF